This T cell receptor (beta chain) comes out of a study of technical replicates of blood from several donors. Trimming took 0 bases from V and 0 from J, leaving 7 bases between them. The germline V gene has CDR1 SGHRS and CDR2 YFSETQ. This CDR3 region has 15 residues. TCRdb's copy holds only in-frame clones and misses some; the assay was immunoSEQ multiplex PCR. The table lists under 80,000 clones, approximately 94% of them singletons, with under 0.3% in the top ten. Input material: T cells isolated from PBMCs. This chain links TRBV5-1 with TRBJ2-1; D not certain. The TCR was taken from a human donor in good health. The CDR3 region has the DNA TGCGCCAGCAGCTTGGAGAGGAGCTCCTACAATGAGCAGTTCTTC. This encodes CASSLERSSYNEQFF. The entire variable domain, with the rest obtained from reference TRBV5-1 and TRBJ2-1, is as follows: KAGVTQTPRYLIKTRGQQVTLSCSPISGHRSVSWYQQTPGQGLQFLFEYFSETQRNKGNFPGRFSGRQFSNSRSEMNVSTLELGDSALYLCASSLERSSYNEQFFGPGTRLTVL.